This T cell receptor beta chain was captured by sequencing in a study of PD-1 blockade in classical Hodgkin lymphoma. Study results and limitations: Researchers reported that CD4+ TCR diversity, though not CD8+, rose significantly by C4D1. Whoever responded completely had baseline diversity much like that seen in newly diagnosed patients.

Brentuximab vedotin exposure varied among the patients, all of whom had relapsed after autologous stem cell transplantation. Best responses fell into complete response, partial response or progressive disease. A note on this clone: The antigen is undetermined.

Sequencing was performed with immunoSEQ multiplex PCR; in TCRdb, only in-frame clones are kept and a portion is missing. The sample lists some 100,000 clones; approximately 92% were seen once. The CDR3 length is 14 residues. Per germline, CDR1 MDHEN and CDR2 SYDVKM. Unmatched junction bases numbered 8, after V lost 10 bases and J lost 0 bases. The clonotype comes from a human donor with classical Hodgkin lymphoma. The specimen was peripheral blood mononuclear cells (PBMCs), collected at baseline. This chain connects TRBV28 to TRBJ1-1; 7 bases match TRBD1. CDR3 sequence reads: CANQPTGMNTEAFF. As DNA, the CDR3 is TGTGCCAACCAACCGACAGGGATGAACACTGAAGCTTTCTTT. Combining the CDR3 with reference TRBV28 and TRBJ1-1 gives the whole variable domain DVKVTQSSRYLVKRTGEKVFLECVQDMDHENMFWYRQDPGLGLRLIYFSYDVKMKEKGDIPEGYSVSREKKERFSLILESASTNQTSMYLCANQPTGMNTEAFFGQGTRLTVV.